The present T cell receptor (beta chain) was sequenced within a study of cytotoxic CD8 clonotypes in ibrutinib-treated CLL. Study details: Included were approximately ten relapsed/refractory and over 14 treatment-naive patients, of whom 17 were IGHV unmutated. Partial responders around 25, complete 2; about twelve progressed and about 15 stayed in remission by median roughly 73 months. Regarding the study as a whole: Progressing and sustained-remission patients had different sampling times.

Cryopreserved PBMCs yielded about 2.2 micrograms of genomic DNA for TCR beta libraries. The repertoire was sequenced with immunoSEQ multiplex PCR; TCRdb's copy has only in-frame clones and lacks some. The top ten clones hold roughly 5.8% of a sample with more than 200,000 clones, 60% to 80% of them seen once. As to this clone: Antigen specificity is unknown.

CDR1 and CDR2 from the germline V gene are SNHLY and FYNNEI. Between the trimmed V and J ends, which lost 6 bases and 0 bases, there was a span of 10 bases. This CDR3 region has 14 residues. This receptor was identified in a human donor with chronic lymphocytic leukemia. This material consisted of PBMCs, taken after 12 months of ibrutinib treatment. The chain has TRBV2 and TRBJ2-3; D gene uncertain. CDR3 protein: CASRPGSSTDTQYF. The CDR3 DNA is TGTGCCAGCAGGCCCGGTTCTAGCACAGATACGCAGTATTTT. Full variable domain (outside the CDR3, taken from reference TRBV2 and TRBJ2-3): EPEVTQTPSHQVTQMGQEVILRCVPISNHLYFYWYRQILGQKVEFLVSFYNNEISEKSEIFDDQFSVERPDGSNFTLKIRSTKLEDSAMYFCASRPGSSTDTQYFGPGTRLTVL.